This TCR beta chain was obtained from a study of shared clonotypes between healthy human individuals. Study-wide context: CD4 naive and memory got three plates each, CD8 naive two, CD8 memory one. Study conclusions and caveats: Of the naive CD4 clonotypes, approximately 5% were shared across a handful of donors.

V lost 0 bases, J lost 1 base, and 9 bases lay in between. The CDR3 spans 16 residues. CDR1 is SEHNR, CDR2 FQNEAQ, per germline (reference sequence). The study separated CD4+ cells into CD45RA+ naive and CD45RA-negative memory subsets. Points on this clone: The antigen is undetermined.

Here immunoSEQ multiplex PCR was the method, and the copy in TCRdb shows in-frame clones only, minus some. The sample has around 1.6 million clones, 95% to 99% seen once. The chain carries TRBV7-9 and TRBJ2-2; the D gene is possibly TRBD1 (6 bases). The specimen sequenced was naive CD4+ T cells sorted from blood. Subset denoted: CD45RA+ positively selected. This TCR derives from a man aged 25-45 years in good health. CDR3 amino acids: CASSLAGQMNTGELFF. For the CDR3, the DNA is TGTGCCAGCAGCTTAGCTGGACAGATGAACACCGGGGAGCTGTTTTTT.